This is a list of T cell receptor beta chains from one sample in a study of cytomegalovirus exposure and HLA in healthy donors. The assay was immunoSEQ multiplex PCR, and TCRdb's table has in-frame clones only and misses some. The sample holds 70,000 to 95,000 clones; around 74% are singletons and the top ten take roughly a tenth. The sample consisted of PBMCs. The receptors come from a man aged 30 to 39 in good health and CMV-seropositive. Both conserved end residues are part of each CDR3.

v_gene | len | CDR3aa
TRBV6-6 | 13 | CASRDRGGEKLFF
TRBV11-2 | 16 | CASSLEVRSNTGELFF
TRBV27 | 15 | CASSFIQGARHGYTF
TRBV13 | 16 | CASSPPRESSYNEQFF
TRBV10-1 | 15 | CASSGRTGFHHEQYF
TRBV15 | 15 | CATSRRDSPRYGYTF
TRBV7-7 | 15 | CASSSDRGATETQYF
TRBV5-1 | 16 | CASSLVGGSGANVLTF
TRBV19 | 18 | CASSIASGPTALTYEQYF
TRBV7-7 | 19 | CASSPILLAAAGGTGELFF
TRBV13 | 14 | CASSITGNNQPQHF
TRBV4-1 | 13 | CASSQDNSYEQYF
TRBV30 | 10 | CAGGDSPLHF
TRBV28 | 15 | CASSSARLRGNTIYF
TRBV2 | 15 | CASHPGPGLAYEQYF
TRBV29-1 | 12 | CSVQGGGNTIYF
TRBV5-1 | 14 | CASSAGTSNEKLFF
TRBV14 | 14 | CASSHQGAGEKLFF
TRBV2 | 17 | CASRAHRGAVSNQPQHF
TRBV25-1 | 15 | CASSPPGQRNSPLHF
TRBV10-2 | 22 | CASSEEYPERAGGTSSYNEQFF
TRBV15 | 16 | CATSRRRQGDNQPQHF
TRBV2 | 13 | CASSYRVNTEAFF
TRBV5-1 | 13 | CASSLGGYEKLFF
TRBV2 | 15 | CASTQRRTNPNDQYF
TRBV29-1 | 16 | CSARTQWTGPQETQYF
TRBV27 | 15 | CASSLLAGGYNEQFF
TRBV5-3 | 14 | CARSFAGRCEKLFF
TRBV7-3 | 13 | CASSVGTSNTQYF
TRBV15 | 15 | CATSRSQGTDGGYTF
TRBV10-3 | 16 | CAISQQGIGYNSPLHF
TRBV5-1 | 12 | CASRRLNTEAFF
TRBV5-8 | 14 | CASSSFPDTDTQYF
TRBV19 | 14 | CASGRSSYNSPLHF
TRBV5-1 | 16 | CASSLNRGVIDTEAFF
TRBV9 | 14 | CASSVMDSTNGYTF
TRBV19 | 12 | CASNRRIGELFF
TRBV2 | 13 | CASSKGKNTEAFF
TRBV4-1 | 16 | CASSQDGTSPTDTQYF
TRBV30 | 17 | CASTRLPQGALGNTIYF
TRBV23-1 | 16 | CASSQSRQGHTGELFF
TRBV4-2 | 16 | CASSQVEQGAGEKLFF